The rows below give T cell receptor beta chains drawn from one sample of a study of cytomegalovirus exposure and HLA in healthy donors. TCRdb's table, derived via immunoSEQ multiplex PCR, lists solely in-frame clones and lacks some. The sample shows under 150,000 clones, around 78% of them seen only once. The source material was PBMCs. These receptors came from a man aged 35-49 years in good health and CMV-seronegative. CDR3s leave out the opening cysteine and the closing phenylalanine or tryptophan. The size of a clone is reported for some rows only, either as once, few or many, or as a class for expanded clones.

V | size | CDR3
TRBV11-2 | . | ASSPWTSGANEQF
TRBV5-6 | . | ASLVSGANVLT
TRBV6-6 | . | ASTLTGTLTDTQY
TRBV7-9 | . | SSSLTSYNEQF
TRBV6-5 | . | ASSYQRTGGTGELF
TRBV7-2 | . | ASSLQTGEWTEAF
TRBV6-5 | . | ASRAPGQGALEQY
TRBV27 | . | ASKPGTQY
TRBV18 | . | ASSPQGAGELF
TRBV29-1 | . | SVEKSGTGSGEQY
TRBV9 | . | ASSDRTSGGAQY
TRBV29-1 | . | SAMDRGSEQY
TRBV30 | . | AWGRVGAF
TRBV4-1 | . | ASSNYPSSVPGELF
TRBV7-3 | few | ASSLQSGFGSGYGYT
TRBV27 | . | ASRPLDREVSPLH
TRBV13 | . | ASSLGTLRGQANEQF